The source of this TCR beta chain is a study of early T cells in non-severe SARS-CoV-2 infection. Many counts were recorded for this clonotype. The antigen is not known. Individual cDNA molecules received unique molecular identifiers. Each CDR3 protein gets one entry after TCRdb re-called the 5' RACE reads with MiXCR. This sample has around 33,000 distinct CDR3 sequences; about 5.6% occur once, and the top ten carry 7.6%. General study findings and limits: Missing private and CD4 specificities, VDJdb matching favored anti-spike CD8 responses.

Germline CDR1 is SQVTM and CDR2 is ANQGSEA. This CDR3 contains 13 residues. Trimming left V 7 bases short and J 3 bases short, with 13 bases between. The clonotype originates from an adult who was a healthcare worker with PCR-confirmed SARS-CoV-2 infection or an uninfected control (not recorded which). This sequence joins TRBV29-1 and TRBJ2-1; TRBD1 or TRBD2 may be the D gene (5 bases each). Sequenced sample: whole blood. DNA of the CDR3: TGCAGCGCCGCCGGGACCCTCTACAATGAGCAGTTCTTC. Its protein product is CSAAGTLYNEQFF.